This section outlines one T cell receptor beta chain sequence together with its context. Lacking the conserved final phenylalanine or tryptophan, this CDR3 likely reflects a read error. The DNA is left out, because the CDR3 cannot be placed on it with certainty; the CDR3 is given as TCRdb lists it. Selection for sequencing was limited to patients who had shown CD8+CD57+ cell expansion by flow cytometry. Patients, without exception, had severe acquired aplastic anemia. Genomic DNA provided the template from which TCR beta VDJ and CDR3 profiles were obtained. TCRdb ran MiXCR on the reads and lists one entry per CDR3 protein. The table includes 270,000 or so distinct CDR3 sequences, 65% to 90% detected once. Germline V gene data show CDR1 as SGHTA and CDR2 as FQGNSA. The CDR3 length equals 15 residues, ends included. This entry comes from a study of CD8+CD57+ T cells in acquired aplastic anemia.

This clonotype was sampled from a human donor with aplastic anemia. V and J are TRBV7-2 and TRBJ1-1; TRBD1, the D gene given by the table, was not confirmed from the DNA. The sequenced sample was sorted CD4+, CD8+, or CD8+CD57+ T cells (not recorded which) from PBMCs. CDR3 amino acids: CASSVQGKGGSAENI.